These 8 T cell receptor beta chains were sequenced from one sample in a study of blood T cell repertoires in COVID-19. TCRdb keeps only in-frame clones here, not all; method: immunoSEQ multiplex PCR. The profile shows fewer than 120,000 clones, about 88% of them singletons. Sequenced material: peripheral blood. These receptors were obtained from a woman in her fifties or sixties with acute or convalescent COVID-19.

CDR3 coding DNA: TGTGCCAGCTCACTGGGACTAGCGGGCACTAACACCGGGGAGCTGTTTTTT. It codes for CASSLGLAGTNTGELFF. The chain uses TRBV18 and TRBJ2-2; TRBD2 matches at 12 bases. Germline V CDR1 and CDR2: KGHSH, LQKENI. With 4 bases clipped from V and 2 bases from J, the junction kept 5 bases outside the gene matches. This CDR3 is 17 amino acids long.

The genes are TRBV5-1 and TRBJ1-4; TRBD1 is a possible D gene (5 bases). CDR3 size: 15 residues. Per germline, CDR1 SGHRS and CDR2 YFSETQ. V was shortened by 0 bases and J by 8 bases, with 14 bases between the two germline ends. In DNA, the CDR3 is TGCGCCAGCAGCTTGGCCGGCCAGGGTGGAGAAAAACTGTTTTTT. Protein product: CASSLAGQGGEKLFF.

The chain couples TRBV20-1 to TRBJ2-2; D perhaps matches TRBD2 (5 bases). V was clipped by 3 bases and J by 0 bases, with 14 bases between them. Germline V CDR1 and CDR2: DFQATT, SNEGSKA (reference sequence). This CDR3 region has 16 residues. CDR3 protein: CSASGVVDSNTGELFF. In nucleotides, the CDR3 is TGCAGTGCTAGTGGTGTTGTGGACTCGAACACCGGGGAGCTGTTTTTT.

The V call is TRBV27, the J call TRBJ2-1; TRBD2 agrees at 9 bases. The CDR3 loop spans 15 amino acids. J gave up 10 bases and V 2 bases, and 9 bases lay outside the gene matches. Germline V gene sequence: CDR1 MNHEY, CDR2 SMNVEV (reference sequence). The CDR3 coding sequence is TGTGCCAGCAGTTTAGAGGTAGCGGGAGTTGACGAGCAGTTCTTC. Residues: CASSLEVAGVDEQFF.

This chain joins TRBV5-1 and TRBJ2-5, with D tentatively TRBD1 (6 bases). Germline loops: CDR1 SGHRS, CDR2 YFSETQ. V lost 4 bases and J 0 bases, leaving 10 bases between the germline ends. This CDR3 region has 14 residues. This chain's CDR3 is CASSPGTYQETQYF. CDR3 DNA: TGCGCCAGCAGCCCAGGGACATACCAAGAGACCCAGTACTTC. Filled out from reference TRBV5-1 and TRBJ2-5, the complete variable domain reads KAGVTQTPRYLIKTRGQQVTLSCSPISGHRSVSWYQQTPGQGLQFLFEYFSETQRNKGNFPGRFSGRQFSNSRSEMNVSTLELGDSALYLCASSPGTYQETQYFGPGTRLLVL.

The chain couples TRBV2 to TRBJ2-3; the match to TRBD1 covers 10 bases. Germline CDR1 is SNHLY and CDR2 is FYNNEI. The CDR3 has 15 residues. J was trimmed by 6 bases and V by 6 bases; bases with no gene match: 9. CDR3 sequence (DNA): TGTGCCAGCAGGGGACAGGGGCTCAACGGGGATACGCAGTATTTT. Translation: CASRGQGLNGDTQYF.

This chain links TRBV6-5 with TRBJ1-2, with 12 bases matching TRBD1. Germline lookup yields CDR1 MNHEY and CDR2 SVGAGI. V lost 8 bases, J lost 8 bases, and 6 bases stayed unmatched. There are 13 residues in the CDR3. The CDR3 DNA reads as TGTGCCAGCGGGACAGGGGGCGTTGGAGGCTACACCTTC. Its translation: CASGTGGVGGYTF.

This chain connects TRBV27 to TRBJ2-3; 9 bases map to TRBD2. V shed 6 bases, J shed 0 bases, and the junction held 4 bases outside the gene matches. The CDR3 contains 15 residues. The V gene's germline CDR1 is MNHEY and CDR2 SMNVEV (reference sequence). The CDR3 DNA reads TGTGCCAGCAGGGGACTAGCAGCTAGCACAGATACGCAGTATTTT. Translating gives CASRGLAASTDTQYF.